One sample yielded the 13 T cell receptor beta chains listed below, sequenced in a study of T cells after posttransplantation cyclophosphamide (dated by TCRdb to 2015 to 2016). The library was produced with the immunoSEQ multiplex PCR assay. In its TCRdb copy, this immuneACCESS table keeps in-frame sequences only and misses some clones. Where compared with another copy, unresolved V genes explain less than half of these, and the others have no known cause. This sample contains fewer than 55,000 clones, none of which is a singleton. The ten largest clones capture less than 2.5% of the sample. Input material: PBMCs. The source is a man between 35 and 55 years old in good health, CMV-negative, and a related stem cell transplant donor.

This clone was seen repeatedly, ten times or more. The CDR3 DNA follows: TGCGCCAGCAGACGTACGGGACAGGGTTGGGAAGAGCAGTACTTC. Translation gives CASRRTGQGWEEQYF. J is TRBJ2-7 and V is TRBV5-1; 9 bases line up with TRBD1. From germline, CDR1 is SGHRS and CDR2 YFSETQ. This CDR3 has 15 residues. With V trimmed by 5 bases and J by 7 bases, 13 bases remained unmatched. Drawing the rest from reference TRBV5-1 and TRBJ2-7, the complete variable domain is KAGVTQTPRYLIKTRGQQVTLSCSPISGHRSVSWYQQTPGQGLQFLFEYFSETQRNKGNFPGRFSGRQFSNSRSEMNVSTLELGDSALYLCASRRTGQGWEEQYFGPGTRLTVT.

This clone was observed at least ten times. The chain uses TRBV6-5 and TRBJ1-1; possible D gene TRBD1, 5 bases. The CDR3 extends over 12 amino acids. V lost 5 bases and J lost 8, with 12 bases in between. Germline loops: CDR1 MNHEY, CDR2 SVGAGI. In DNA, the CDR3 is TGTGCCAGCAGTGCCCTCGGGGGAGAAGCTTTCTTT. This encodes CASSALGGEAFF.

The chain joins TRBV9 to TRBJ2-1; D may be TRBD2 (6 bases). This CDR3 comprises 15 residues. The germline CDR1 and CDR2 sequences are SGDLS and YYNGEE. V was shortened by 2 bases and J by 6 bases, with 15 bases between the two germline ends. For the CDR3, the DNA is TGTGCCAGCAGCGTCTCCGGGAGTCCCACCAATGAGCAGTTCTTC. Residues: CASSVSGSPTNEQFF. Using reference TRBV9 and TRBJ2-1 for the parts outside the CDR3, the full variable domain is DSGVTQTPKHLITATGQRVTLRCSPRSGDLSVYWYQQSLDQGLQFLIQYYNGEERAKGNILERFSAQQFPDLHSELNLSSLELGDSALYFCASSVSGSPTNEQFFGPGTRLTVL.

This clone showed up many times. The chain joins TRBV5-1 to TRBJ2-1; 7 positions match TRBD2. Germline-derived CDR1 and CDR2 are SGHRS and YFSETQ. The CDR3 covers 16 residues. J gave up 3 bases and V 1 base, and 7 bases lay outside the gene matches. The CDR3 nucleotides read TGCGCCAGCAGCTTGCCAAGAAGCGGGGACTACAATGAGCAGTTCTTC. The encoded protein is CASSLPRSGDYNEQFF.

This clone was picked up many times. This chain connects TRBV6-5 to TRBJ2-2; tentative D call: TRBD1 (6 bases). Germline V gene sequence: CDR1 MNHEY, CDR2 SVGAGI. V lost 1 base and J lost 1, with 10 bases in between. The CDR3 has 16 amino acids. CDR3: CASSYFQDRNTGELFF. The CDR3 region has the DNA TGTGCCAGCAGTTACTTTCAGGACAGGAACACCGGGGAGCTGTTTTTT.

This clone was detected many times. This rearrangement joins TRBV4-1 to TRBJ2-2; D may be TRBD1 (6 bases). The CDR3 loop spans 20 amino acids. Trimming shortened V by 3 bases and J by 2 bases, and 25 bases separated the two germline ends. Germline V gives CDR1 MGHRA, CDR2 YSYEKL. The CDR3 region is CASSQVGQRDTSANTGELFF. CDR3 nucleotides: TGCGCCAGCAGCCAGGTCGGACAGAGGGACACATCCGCCAACACCGGGGAGCTGTTTTTT.

Ten or more counts support this clone. The DNA of the CDR3 is TGTGCCAGTAGTCTAAGGCGACAGGGTGGCACAGATACGCAGTATTTT. Encoded protein: CASSLRRQGGTDTQYF. The chain has TRBV19 and TRBJ2-3, with TRBD1 matching over 7 bases. V trimming: 5 bases; J trimming: 1 base; junction bases outside the gene matches: 9. Germline V gives CDR1 LNHDA, CDR2 SQIVND (reference sequence). This CDR3 comprises 16 residues.

This clone was recorded at least ten times. The CDR3 DNA reads as TGCGCCAGCCTGGATACAGATTTGGTTAGCAATCAGCCCCAGCATTTT. It translates to CASLDTDLVSNQPQHF. J is TRBJ1-5 and V is TRBV10-2; no definite D call. CDR3 length: 16 residues. V lost 8 bases, J lost 0 bases, and 17 bases lay in between. The V gene's germline CDR1 is WSHSY and CDR2 SAAADI.

J is TRBJ1-2 and V is TRBV27; the match to TRBD1 covers 7 bases. Germline CDR1 reads MNHEY; CDR2 reads SMNVEV (reference sequence). The CDR3 sequence is 16 residues long. V was pared by 8 bases and J by 0 bases, with 12 bases of the junction left unmatched. The CDR3: CASRGPRTGANYGYTF. The CDR3, as DNA: TGTGCCAGCCGAGGCCCCCGGACAGGAGCTAACTATGGCTACACCTTC.

The chain couples TRBV29-1 to TRBJ2-1; TRBD2 agrees at 7 bases. Germline V CDR1 and CDR2: SQVTM, ANQGSEA. This CDR3 has 13 residues. V shed 7 bases, J shed 6 bases, and the junction held 9 bases outside the gene matches. CDR3 nucleotide sequence: TGCAGCGCCACCACTAGCGCAGGCAATGAGCAGTTCTTC. It specifies CSATTSAGNEQFF.

This clone has a count of ten or more. This chain joins TRBV19 and TRBJ2-1, with D possibly matching TRBD2 (6 bases). Germline loops: CDR1 LNHDA, CDR2 SQIVND (reference sequence). CDR3 length equals 13 residues. The V end lost 7 bases, the J end lost 4 bases, and 11 bases lay between the germline ends. CDR3 sequence reads: CASTSEAYNEQFF. In DNA form, the CDR3 reads TGTGCCAGTACTAGCGAGGCGTACAATGAGCAGTTCTTC.

This clone has at least ten counts. The chain couples TRBV9 to TRBJ1-4, with 7 bases matching TRBD1. Germline V CDR1 and CDR2: SGDLS, YYNGEE. Losses at the gene ends were 5 bases for V and 2 bases for J; bases not matched to a gene: 3. The CDR3 runs to 14 residues. The CDR3 protein is CASSPQGTNEKLFF. CDR3 coding DNA: TGTGCCAGCAGTCCACAGGGGACTAATGAAAAACTGTTTTTT.

This clone has ten or more counts. CDR3 amino acids: CASSLGPRGRETQYF. For the CDR3, the DNA is TGTGCCAGCAGCTTAGGCCCCCGAGGGAGAGAGACCCAGTACTTC. The chain employs TRBV7-6 and TRBJ2-5; maybe TRBD2 (5 bases). The CDR3 loop spans 15 amino acids. With 1 base removed from V and 4 bases from J, the gap between germline ends came to 13 bases. Looked up from germline, CDR1 is SGHVS and CDR2 is FNYEAQ.